This TCR beta chain was recorded in a study of T cell repertoires in cytomegalovirus infection. Study-level background: Shared public TCR beta signatures pointed to both CMV infection and a matching HLA type.

V was clipped by 7 bases and J by 5 bases, with 17 bases between them. The CDR3 is 13 residues long. CDR1 is DFQATT and CDR2 is SNEGSKA in the germline V gene (reference sequence). As regards this clonotype: Its antigen is currently unknown.

Study-wide points: HLA-C-restricted, CMV-specific TCR beta clonotypes were dominant ex vivo.

TCRdb processed the reads anew with MiXCR; each CDR3 protein has one entry. The table shows 400,000 or so distinct CDR3 sequences, with roughly 18% occurring only once. Sequenced: PBMCs. This clonotype was obtained from a human donor in good health (CMV status not recorded). Some clones in this sample may be carry-over from other donors' samples. The V call is TRBV20-1, the J call TRBJ2-5; D is possibly TRBD2 (5 bases). The CDR3 reads CSVLVARGETQYF. The CDR3 nucleotides are TGCAGTGTTTTGGTGGCACGCGGGGAGACCCAGTACTTC.